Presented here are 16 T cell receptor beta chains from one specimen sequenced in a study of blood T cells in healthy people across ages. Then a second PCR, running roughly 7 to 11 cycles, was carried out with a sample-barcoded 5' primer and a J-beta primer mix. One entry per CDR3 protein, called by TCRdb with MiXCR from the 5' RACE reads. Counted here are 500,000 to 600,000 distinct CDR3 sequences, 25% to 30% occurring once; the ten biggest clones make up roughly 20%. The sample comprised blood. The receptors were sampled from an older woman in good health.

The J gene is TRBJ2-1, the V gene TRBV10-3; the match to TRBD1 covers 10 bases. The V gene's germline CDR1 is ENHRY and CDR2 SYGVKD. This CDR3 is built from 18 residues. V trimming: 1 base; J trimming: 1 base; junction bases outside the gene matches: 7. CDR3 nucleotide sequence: TGTGCCATCAGTGAGTTGACGGGACAGGGGTCGTCCTACAATGAGCAGTTCTTC. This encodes CAISELTGQGSSYNEQFF.

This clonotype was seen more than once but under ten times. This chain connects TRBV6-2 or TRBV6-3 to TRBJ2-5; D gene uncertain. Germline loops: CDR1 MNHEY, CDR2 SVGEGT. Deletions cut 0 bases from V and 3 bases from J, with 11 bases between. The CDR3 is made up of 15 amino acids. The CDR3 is CASSYSIITEETQYF. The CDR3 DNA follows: TGTGCCAGCAGTTACTCGATCATAACGGAAGAGACCCAGTACTTC.

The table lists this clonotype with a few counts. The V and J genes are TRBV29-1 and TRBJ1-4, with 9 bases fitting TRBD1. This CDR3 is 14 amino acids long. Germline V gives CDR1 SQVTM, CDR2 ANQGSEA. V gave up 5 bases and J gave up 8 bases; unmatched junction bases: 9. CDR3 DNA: TGCAGCGTTAGGCGGACAGGGGTTGCCGAAAAACTGTTTTTT. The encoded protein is CSVRRTGVAEKLFF.

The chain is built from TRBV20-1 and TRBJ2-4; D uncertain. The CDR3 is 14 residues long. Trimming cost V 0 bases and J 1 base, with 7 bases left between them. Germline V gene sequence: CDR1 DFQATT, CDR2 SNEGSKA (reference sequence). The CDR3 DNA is TGCAGTGCTAGAGATGTGGGGGCCAAAAACATTCAGTACTTC. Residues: CSARDVGAKNIQYF.

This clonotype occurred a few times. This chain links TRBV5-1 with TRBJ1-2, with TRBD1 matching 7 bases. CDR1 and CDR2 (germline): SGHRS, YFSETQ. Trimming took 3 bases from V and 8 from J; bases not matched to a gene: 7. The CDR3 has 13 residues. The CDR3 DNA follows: TGCGCCAGCAGCTCCCAGGGGGATGGGGGCTACACCTTC. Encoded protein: CASSSQGDGGYTF.

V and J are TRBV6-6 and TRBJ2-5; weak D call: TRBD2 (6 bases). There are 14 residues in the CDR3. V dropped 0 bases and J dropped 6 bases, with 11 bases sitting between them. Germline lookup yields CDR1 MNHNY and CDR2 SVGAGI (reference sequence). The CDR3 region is CASSYSGGEKTQYF. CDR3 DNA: TGTGCCAGCAGTTACTCGGGCGGGGAGAAGACCCAGTACTTC.

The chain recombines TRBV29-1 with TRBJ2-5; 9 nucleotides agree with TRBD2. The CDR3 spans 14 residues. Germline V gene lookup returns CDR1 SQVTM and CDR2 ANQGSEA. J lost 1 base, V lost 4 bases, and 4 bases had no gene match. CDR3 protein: CSVAAGGGQETQYF. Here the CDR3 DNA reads TGCAGCGTTGCGGCGGGGGGGGGCCAAGAGACCCAGTACTTC. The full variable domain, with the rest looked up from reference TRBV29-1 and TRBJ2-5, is SAVISQKPSRDICQRGTSLTIQCQVDSQVTMMFWYRQQPGQSLTLIATANQGSEATYESGFVIDKFPISRPNLTFSTLTVSNMSPEDSSIYLCSVAAGGGQETQYFGPGTRLLVL.

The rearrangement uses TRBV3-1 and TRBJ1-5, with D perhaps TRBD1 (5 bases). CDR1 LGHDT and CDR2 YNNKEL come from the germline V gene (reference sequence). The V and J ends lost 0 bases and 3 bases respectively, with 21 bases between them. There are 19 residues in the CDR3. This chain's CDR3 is CASSQDPPPGPSSNQPQHF. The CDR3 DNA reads TGTGCCAGCAGCCAAGATCCCCCCCCAGGGCCCTCGTCCAATCAGCCCCAGCATTTT.

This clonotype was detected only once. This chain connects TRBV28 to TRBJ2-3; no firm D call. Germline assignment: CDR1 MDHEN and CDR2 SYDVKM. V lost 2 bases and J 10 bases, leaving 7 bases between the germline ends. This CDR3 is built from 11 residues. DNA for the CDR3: TGTGCCAGCAGTTTAGGTTTTGCGCAGTATTTT. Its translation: CASSLGFAQYF.

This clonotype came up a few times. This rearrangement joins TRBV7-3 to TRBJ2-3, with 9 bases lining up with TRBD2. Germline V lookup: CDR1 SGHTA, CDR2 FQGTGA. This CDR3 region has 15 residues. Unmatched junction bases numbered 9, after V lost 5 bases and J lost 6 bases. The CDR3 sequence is CASSPGLAQGDTQYF. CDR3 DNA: TGTGCCAGCAGCCCGGGACTAGCCCAAGGGGATACGCAGTATTTT.

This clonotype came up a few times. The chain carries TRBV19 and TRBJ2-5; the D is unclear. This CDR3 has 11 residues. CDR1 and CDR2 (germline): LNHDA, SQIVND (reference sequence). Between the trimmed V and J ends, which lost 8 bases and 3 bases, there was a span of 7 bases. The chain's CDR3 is CASFGEETQYF. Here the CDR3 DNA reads TGTGCCAGTTTTGGGGAAGAGACCCAGTACTTC.

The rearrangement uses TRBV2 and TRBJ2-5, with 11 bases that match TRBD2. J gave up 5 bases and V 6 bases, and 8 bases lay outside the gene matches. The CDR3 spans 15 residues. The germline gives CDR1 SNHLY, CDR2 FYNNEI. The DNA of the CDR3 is TGTGCCAGCAGCGCTTCTAGCGGGGGGTTCGAGACCCAGTACTTC. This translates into CASSASSGGFETQYF.

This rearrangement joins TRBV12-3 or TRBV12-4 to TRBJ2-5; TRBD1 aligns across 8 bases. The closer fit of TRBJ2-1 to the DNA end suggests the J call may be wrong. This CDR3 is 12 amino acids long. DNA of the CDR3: TGTGCCAGCAGCCGAGACAGGGGTGAGCAGTTCTTC. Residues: CASSRDRGEQFF.

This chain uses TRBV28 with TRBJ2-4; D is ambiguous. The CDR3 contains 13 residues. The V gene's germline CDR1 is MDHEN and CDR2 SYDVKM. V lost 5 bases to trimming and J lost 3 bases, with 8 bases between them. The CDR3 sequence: CASSVGNKNIQYF. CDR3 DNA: TGTGCCAGCAGTGTGGGCAACAAAAACATTCAGTACTTC.

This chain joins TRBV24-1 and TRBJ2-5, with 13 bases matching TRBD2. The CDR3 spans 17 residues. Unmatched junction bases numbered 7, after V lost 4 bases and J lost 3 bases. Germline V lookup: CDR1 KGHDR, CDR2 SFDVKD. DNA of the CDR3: TGTGCCACCAGTGAACCGACTAGCGGGGGGATTGAAGAGACCCAGTACTTC. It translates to CATSEPTSGGIEETQYF.

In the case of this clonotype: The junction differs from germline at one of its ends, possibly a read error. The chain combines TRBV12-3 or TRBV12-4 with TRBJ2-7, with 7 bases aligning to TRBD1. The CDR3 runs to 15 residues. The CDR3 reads CAGSSRNQGENEQYF. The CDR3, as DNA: TGTGCCGGCAGTTCCCGGAATCAGGGGGAGAACGAGCAGTACTTC.